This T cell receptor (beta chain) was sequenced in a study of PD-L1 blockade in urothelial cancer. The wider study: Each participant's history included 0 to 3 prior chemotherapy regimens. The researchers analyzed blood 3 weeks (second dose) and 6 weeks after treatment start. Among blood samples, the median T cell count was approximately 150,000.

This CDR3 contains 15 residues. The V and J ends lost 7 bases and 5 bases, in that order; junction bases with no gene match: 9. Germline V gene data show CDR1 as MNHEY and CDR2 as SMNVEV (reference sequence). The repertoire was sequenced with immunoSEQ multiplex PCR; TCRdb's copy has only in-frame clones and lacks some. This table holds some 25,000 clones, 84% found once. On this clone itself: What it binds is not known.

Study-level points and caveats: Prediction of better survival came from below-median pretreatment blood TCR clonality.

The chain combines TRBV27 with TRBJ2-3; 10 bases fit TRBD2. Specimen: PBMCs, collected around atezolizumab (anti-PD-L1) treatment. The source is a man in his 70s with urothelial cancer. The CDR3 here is CASTPAEREGDTQYF. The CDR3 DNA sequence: TGTGCCAGCACCCCTGCGGAGCGGGAGGGAGATACGCAGTATTTT.